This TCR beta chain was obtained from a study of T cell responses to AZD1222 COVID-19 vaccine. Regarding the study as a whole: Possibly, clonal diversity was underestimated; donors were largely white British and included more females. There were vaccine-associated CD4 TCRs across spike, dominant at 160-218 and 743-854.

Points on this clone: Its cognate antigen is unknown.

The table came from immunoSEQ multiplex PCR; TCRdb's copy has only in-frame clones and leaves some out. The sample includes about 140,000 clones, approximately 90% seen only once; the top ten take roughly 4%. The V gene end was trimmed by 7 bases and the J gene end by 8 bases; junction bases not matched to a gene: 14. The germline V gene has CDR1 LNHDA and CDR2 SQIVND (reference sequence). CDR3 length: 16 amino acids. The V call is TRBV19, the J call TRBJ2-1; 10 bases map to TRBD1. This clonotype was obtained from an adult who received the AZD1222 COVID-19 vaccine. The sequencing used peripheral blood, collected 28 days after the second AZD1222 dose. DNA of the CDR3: TGTGCCAGTAAGGGAGCCGGGACAGGGGCCCTCGATGAGCAGTTCTTC. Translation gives CASKGAGTGALDEQFF. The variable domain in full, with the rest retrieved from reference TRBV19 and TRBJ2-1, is DGGITQSPKYLFRKEGQNVTLSCEQNLNHDAMYWYRQDPGQGLRLIYYSQIVNDFQKGDIAEGYSVSREKKESFPLTVTSAQKNPTAFYLCASKGAGTGALDEQFFGPGTRLTVL.